One and the same sample provided the 14 T cell receptor beta chains below, sequenced in a study of beta chain features in type 1 diabetes. The sequenced template was cDNA made from the entire isolated RNA. The repertoire was sequenced with immunoSEQ multiplex PCR; TCRdb's copy has only in-frame clones and lacks some. This table holds 150,000 or so clones, approximately 52% found once. The sequencing input was Tregs from blood. These receptors were obtained from a man between 18 and 35 years old in good health.

The chain joins TRBV28 to TRBJ1-2; the D is unclear. Germline V lookup: CDR1 MDHEN, CDR2 SYDVKM. The CDR3 is made up of 14 amino acids. V lost 3 bases and J lost 5, with 13 bases in between. Here the CDR3 DNA reads TGTGCCAGCAGTTTTGTCCGGCGGGTATATGGCTACACCTTC. It is translated as CASSFVRRVYGYTF.

This clone has just a few counts. The chain joins TRBV5-1 to TRBJ1-5; a possible D gene is TRBD1 (5 bases). Germline V gene sequence: CDR1 SGHRS, CDR2 YFSETQ. The CDR3 consists of 14 residues. V shed 0 bases and J shed 5 bases, with 9 bases lying between them. In DNA, the CDR3 is TGCGCCAGCAGCTTGGTGGGGCTAGATCAGCCCCAGCATTTT. Its translation is CASSLVGLDQPQHF. Full variable domain (outside the CDR3, taken from reference TRBV5-1 and TRBJ1-5): KAGVTQTPRYLIKTRGQQVTLSCSPISGHRSVSWYQQTPGQGLQFLFEYFSETQRNKGNFPGRFSGRQFSNSRSEMNVSTLELGDSALYLCASSLVGLDQPQHFGDGTRLSIL.

This clone has only a few counts. The DNA for the CDR3 is TGTGCCAGCAGCTTAGGGGGCGCGGGCTACACCTTC. Protein sequence: CASSLGGAGYTF. V gene TRBV7-2 combines with J gene TRBJ1-2; D perhaps matches TRBD1 (5 bases). In germline, CDR1 is SGHTA, CDR2 FQGNSA. CDR3 length: 12 residues. Trimming cost V 1 base and J 8 bases, with 8 bases left between them.

The V and J genes are TRBV28 and TRBJ2-1; 9 bases line up with TRBD2. Germline CDR1 reads MDHEN; CDR2 reads SYDVKM. The CDR3 contains 15 residues. Trimming took 6 bases from V and 8 from J; bases not matched to a gene: 11. In nucleotides, the CDR3 is TGTGCCAGCAGCGAAGCCGGGACTAGCACCGATGAGCAGTTCTTC. It encodes CASSEAGTSTDEQFF.

This rearrangement joins TRBV5-1 to TRBJ2-2; 8 positions match TRBD2. The CDR3 is 14 amino acids. The J segment lost 7 bases and the V segment lost 4 bases, leaving 6 bases of the junction unmatched. Germline loops: CDR1 SGHRS, CDR2 YFSETQ. CDR3 in DNA: TGCGCCAGCAGCCGGCGGGGGGATGACGGGGAGCTGTTTTTT. Protein product: CASSRRGDDGELFF.

This chain uses TRBV4-1 with TRBJ1-2; D unresolved. Looked up from germline, CDR1 is MGHRA and CDR2 is YSYEKL. This CDR3 spans 15 amino acids. Trimming pared 1 base from V and 4 bases from J, leaving 13 bases between. CDR3 amino acids: CASSQVEGSSYGYTF. CDR3 bases: TGCGCCAGCAGCCAAGTAGAGGGTTCAAGCTATGGCTACACCTTC.

This clone showed up just a few times. The chain couples TRBV6-6 to TRBJ2-3; D ambiguous. Trimming pared 8 bases from V and 5 bases from J, leaving 11 bases between. CDR3 length equals 12 residues. Germline CDR1 is MNHNY and CDR2 is SVGAGI (reference sequence). CDR3 sequence reads: CASGSPGDTQYF. The CDR3 DNA reads as TGTGCCAGCGGATCCCCGGGAGATACGCAGTATTTT.

This clone was seen a few times. The gene calls are TRBV2 and TRBJ2-3; a possible D gene is TRBD1 (6 bases). Deletions cut 10 bases from V and 2 bases from J, with 16 bases between. Per the germline V gene, CDR1 is SNHLY and CDR2 is FYNNEI. This CDR3 spans 14 amino acids. Written as DNA, the CDR3 is TGTGCCACCTCGCAGGGGTTGGACACAGATACGCAGTATTTT. Residues: CATSQGLDTDTQYF.

A word on this clone: Additional DNA sequences in this sample encode the identical CDR3. This CDR3 is CASSIVRDSYEQYF. The CDR3 coding sequence is TGTGCCAGTAGTATAGTTCGGGACTCCTACGAGCAGTACTTC. This chain joins TRBV19 and TRBJ2-7, with TRBD2 as a possible D gene (5 bases). The V end lost 1 base, the J end lost 0 bases, and 7 bases lay between the germline ends. This CDR3 is built from 14 residues. Germline-derived CDR1 and CDR2 are LNHDA and SQIVND (reference sequence).

The sample holds a few counts of this clone. The V and J genes are TRBV7-2 and TRBJ1-2; 8 positions match TRBD1. The V and J ends lost 5 bases and 0 bases, in that order; junction bases with no gene match: 2. Germline assignment: CDR1 SGHTA and CDR2 FQGNSA. CDR3 length equals 14 residues. CDR3 sequence: CASSPDRANYGYTF. CDR3 sequence (DNA): TGTGCCAGCAGCCCGGACAGGGCTAACTATGGCTACACCTTC.

The CDR3 loop reads CASSQDWRTGNSYEQYF. CDR3 DNA sequence: TGTGCCAGCAGCCAAGATTGGCGGACAGGAAATTCCTACGAGCAGTACTTC. The V and J genes are TRBV14 and TRBJ2-7; TRBD1 matches 7 bases. V lost 0 bases and J lost 1; bases outside the gene matches: 9. Germline CDR1 reads SGHDN; CDR2 reads FVKESK. The CDR3 is made up of 17 amino acids.

The chain employs TRBV5-4 and TRBJ1-1, with a tentative D call TRBD1 (5 bases). The CDR3 runs to 12 residues. Trimming took 4 bases from V and 12 from J, leaving 16 bases between them. Germline V gene sequence: CDR1 SGHNT, CDR2 YYREEE (reference sequence). The CDR3 loop reads CASSLPGRGTFF. In nucleotides, the CDR3 is TGTGCCAGCAGCCTCCCGGGACGCGGGACTTTCTTT. The whole variable domain, remainder taken from reference TRBV5-4 and TRBJ1-1, is ETGVTQSPTHLIKTRGQQVTLRCSSQSGHNTVSWYQQALGQGPQFIFQYYREEENGRGNFPPRFSGLQFPNYSSELNVNALELDDSALYLCASSLPGRGTFFGQGTRLTVV.

In its sample, this clone was seen a few times. The V and J genes are TRBV7-2 and TRBJ1-5; a possible D gene is TRBD1 (5 bases). V lost 2 bases and J lost 1, with 9 bases in between. The germline V gene has CDR1 SGHTA and CDR2 FQGNSA. The CDR3 covers 15 residues. CDR3 nucleotides: TGTGCCAGCAGCTTATGGGGGGTAAGCAATCAGCCCCAGCATTTT. This gives the protein CASSLWGVSNQPQHF.

The V gene is TRBV19, the J gene TRBJ2-6; 10 bases map to TRBD1. This CDR3 has 17 amino acids. With V trimmed by 1 base and J by 4 bases, 4 bases remained unmatched. Germline V gene lookup returns CDR1 LNHDA and CDR2 SQIVND (reference sequence). CDR3 residues: CASSIGDRGSGANVLTF. As DNA, the CDR3 is TGTGCCAGTAGTATAGGGGACAGGGGATCAGGGGCCAACGTCCTGACTTTC.